The clone carrying this TCR beta chain was seen many times. Its antigen remains unidentified. The junction differs from germline at one of its ends, possibly a read error. This sample is drawn from a study of T cells in Graves' hyperthyroidism and ophthalmopathy. Broader study findings: Most expanded thyroid clonotypes above 0.001 also appeared in blood. Ophthalmopathy and stable hyperthyroidism were told apart by a 13 V-J model.

This CDR3 spans 14 amino acids. Looked up from germline, CDR1 is DFQATT and CDR2 is SNEGSKA (reference sequence). It was RNA transcripts that yielded the amplified TCR beta CDR3 regions. The HTBI primer set served for first-round RT-PCR of the TCR CDR3. A single record per CDR3 protein comes from TCRdb applying MiXCR to the multiplex PCR reads. The table shows around 500,000 distinct CDR3 sequences, with 12% to 15% occurring only once. The sequencing input was blood. The J gene is TRBJ2-7, the V gene TRBV20-1, with D possibly called TRBD1 or TRBD2 (6 bases each). This sequence was found in a woman between 40 and 50 years old with Graves' hyperthyroidism. The CDR3 here is CSARVGGLSYEQYF. CDR3 bases: TGCAGTGCGAGAGTGGGGGGCCTTTCCTACGAGCAGTACTTC.